This T cell receptor beta chain was identified in a study of blood T cell repertoires in COVID-19. Study context: Samples came from the United States, Italy and Spain, spanning acute and convalescent COVID-19. Sources were T cells, B-cell-depleted T cells, or PBMCs; the material itself was cDNA or gDNA.

Per the original methods: Amplification with reference gene primers provided the estimates of nucleated cell counts. The data were produced by immunoSEQ multiplex PCR, yet TCRdb's version contains in-frame clones alone and is incomplete. V and J calls and clone size are those listed in that table; D and trimming were worked out from the DNA. The sample carries roughly 230,000 clones, nearly 85% recorded once. Sequencing used peripheral blood. This clonotype originated in a human donor in a cohort sampled during active COVID-19.

CDR3 DNA sequence: TGTGCCAGCCGCAGGGATATCTCTGGAAACACCATATATTTT. Protein product: CASRRDISGNTIYF. The J gene is TRBJ1-3, the V gene TRBV6-6; maybe TRBD1 (5 bases). V lost 8 bases to trimming and J lost 0 bases, with 11 bases between them. The CDR3 length is 14 residues. Germline V gene lookup returns CDR1 MNHNY and CDR2 SVGAGI (reference sequence).